This T cell receptor (beta chain) comes out of a study of spatial heterogeneity in lung cancer. Study information: There were consistently more beta-chain sequences detected than alpha-chain sequences.

The sample holds many counts of this clonotype. The study tagged each TCR cDNA molecule with a unique molecular identifier. TCRdb fed the 5' RACE reads into MiXCR, producing one record per CDR3 protein. Of tens of thousands of distinct CDR3 sequences detected, around 19% appear once; the ten largest clones hold 21%. The sample's time point: blood at routine non-recurrence follow-up after resection. V lost 5 bases to trimming and J lost 1 base, with 9 bases between them. The CDR3 has 13 residues. Germline V gene lookup returns CDR1 GTSNPN and CDR2 SVGIG (reference sequence). V usage is TRBV30 and J usage is TRBJ1-3; no definite D call. The TCR originated in a male donor with early-stage non-small cell lung cancer. Source: PBMCs, taken at follow-up. As DNA, the CDR3 is TGTGCCTGGGAGACCTTTTCTGGAAACACCATATATTTT. It specifies CAWETFSGNTIYF.